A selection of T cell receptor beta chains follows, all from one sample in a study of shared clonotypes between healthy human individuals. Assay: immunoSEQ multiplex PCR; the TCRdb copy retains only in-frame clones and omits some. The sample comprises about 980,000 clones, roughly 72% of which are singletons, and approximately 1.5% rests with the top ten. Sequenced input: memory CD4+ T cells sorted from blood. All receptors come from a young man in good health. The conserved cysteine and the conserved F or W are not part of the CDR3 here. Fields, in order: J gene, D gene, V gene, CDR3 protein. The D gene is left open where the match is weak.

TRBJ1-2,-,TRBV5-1,ASSLERGNYGYT
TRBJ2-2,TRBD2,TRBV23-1,ASSQLASGINTGELF
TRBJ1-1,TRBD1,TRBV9,ASSTGQDTEAF
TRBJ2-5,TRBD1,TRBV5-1,ASSLEGLTGYRETQY
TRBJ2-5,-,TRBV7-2,ASSLGRQETQY
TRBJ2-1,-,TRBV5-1,ASSLVSGRENEQF
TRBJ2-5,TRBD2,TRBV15,ATSRGGETQY
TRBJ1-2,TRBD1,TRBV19,ASSQGARQNYGYT
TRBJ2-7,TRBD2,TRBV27,ASSLGTSGVYAEQY
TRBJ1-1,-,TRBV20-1,SPLGAF
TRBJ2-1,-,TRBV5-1,ASSWTDSYNEQF